These 32 T cell receptor beta chains share one sample of origin, sequenced in a study of blood T cell repertoires in COVID-19. Profiling relied on immunoSEQ multiplex PCR, and the TCRdb table lists in-frame clones only, not all of them. The sample has 35,000 to 45,000 clones, roughly nine tenths seen once. The sample consisted of peripheral blood. These receptors all come from a man aged 50-59 years with active COVID-19.

The chain couples TRBV6-5 to TRBJ1-5, with a tentative D call TRBD1 (6 bases). From germline, CDR1 is MNHEY and CDR2 SVGAGI. The ends were cut back, 5 bases at V and 3 bases at J, with 14 bases in the middle. The CDR3 covers 15 residues. CDR3 sequence reads: CASSPPGATNQPQHF. The CDR3 nucleotides are TGTGCCAGCAGTCCCCCAGGGGCAACCAATCAGCCCCAGCATTTT.

This clone is labeled medium-sized. The chain couples TRBV28 to TRBJ2-3; possibly TRBD2 for D (6 bases). The V and J ends lost 4 bases and 6 bases respectively, with 14 bases between them. CDR1 and CDR2 (germline): MDHEN, SYDVKM. The CDR3 is 14 residues long. The CDR3 coding sequence is TGTGCCAGCAGTTCTTATAGCGGAACCGATACGCAGTATTTT. This codes for CASSSYSGTDTQYF.

The chain uses TRBV30 and TRBJ2-7, with D possibly matching TRBD2 (5 bases). CDR1 is GTSNPN and CDR2 is SVGIG in the germline V gene (reference sequence). Trimming stripped 0 bases from V and 2 bases from J, with 8 bases between. The CDR3 has 13 amino acids. The CDR3 DNA follows: TGTGCCTGGAGTGTCGGTAGCGCCTACGAGCAGTACTTC. Its translation is CAWSVGSAYEQYF.

The chain carries TRBV18 and TRBJ2-5, with D tentatively TRBD1 (6 bases). This CDR3 comprises 15 residues. Trimming took off 0 bases at V and 7 bases at J, with 15 bases between the two ends. The V gene's germline CDR1 is KGHSH and CDR2 LQKENI. The CDR3 DNA sequence: TGTGCCAGCTCACCACCGGGGCCCGCGACAGGGACCCAGTACTTC. Protein: CASSPPGPATGTQYF.

The chain uses TRBV24-1 and TRBJ2-3; 9 nucleotides match TRBD1. This CDR3 comprises 16 residues. The V gene's germline CDR1 is KGHDR and CDR2 SFDVKD. Unmatched junction bases numbered 4, after V lost 2 bases and J lost 2 bases. The CDR3, as DNA: TGTGCCACCAGTGATTCTGACAGGGGGGCCACAGATACGCAGTATTTT. Its protein product is CATSDSDRGATDTQYF.

The chain has TRBV7-9 and TRBJ1-1; 9 nucleotides line up with TRBD1. This CDR3 spans 16 amino acids. The ends lost 5 bases at V and 5 bases at J; junction bases unmatched: 12. Germline CDR1 SEHNR, CDR2 FQNEAQ (reference sequence). The CDR3: CASSPIRDRAWTEAFF. DNA for the CDR3: TGTGCCAGCAGCCCAATACGGGACAGGGCTTGGACTGAAGCTTTCTTT.

This chain uses TRBV11-2 with TRBJ2-5; 8 positions match TRBD2. This CDR3 has 15 amino acids. Germline CDR1 and CDR2: SGHAT and FQNNGV. The trim removed 5 bases at V and 5 bases at J, leaving 10 bases unmatched. DNA of the CDR3: TGTGCCAGCAGCCCGAGGGGTAGCGGGATGGAGACCCAGTACTTC. Protein product: CASSPRGSGMETQYF.

The CDR3 loop is CASSESGKTYEQYF. CDR3 sequence (DNA): TGCGCCAGCAGTGAATCCGGGAAAACCTACGAGCAGTACTTC. The chain recombines TRBV10-1 with TRBJ2-7, with TRBD2 as a possible D gene (5 bases). From germline, CDR1 is WNHNN and CDR2 SYGVQD (reference sequence). CDR3 size: 14 residues. With 3 bases removed from V and 2 bases from J, the gap between germline ends came to 11 bases.

This clone was picked up one time. The chain recombines TRBV25-1 with TRBJ2-1, with 16 bases identical to TRBD2. Germline V gene lookup returns CDR1 MGHDK and CDR2 SYGVNS. This CDR3 spans 14 amino acids. V was pared by 6 bases and J by 7 bases, with 0 bases of the junction left unmatched. CDR3 nucleotide sequence: TGTGCCAGCAGGGGACTAGCGGGAGGGAATGAGCAGTTCTTC. It encodes CASRGLAGGNEQFF.

The table lists this clone with a few counts. This chain uses TRBV5-4 with TRBJ2-1, with TRBD2 matching 12 bases. Germline CDR1 reads SGHNT; CDR2 reads YYREEE (reference sequence). After removal of 4 bases from V and 8 bases from J, the junction contained 13 bases not matched to a gene. This CDR3 is built from 17 residues. The CDR3, as DNA: TGTGCCAGCAGCCCGCGGCTAGCGGGAGGGCCAATCTATGAGCAGTTCTTC. It is translated as CASSPRLAGGPIYEQFF.

CDR3 in amino acids: CASSQRTGNDSPLHF. DNA for the CDR3: TGCGCCAGCAGCCAAAGGACAGGGAATGATTCACCCCTCCACTTT. The chain combines TRBV5-1 with TRBJ1-6, with 8 bases identical to TRBD1. The germline V gene has CDR1 SGHRS and CDR2 YFSETQ. The V and J ends lost 4 bases and 8 bases, in that order; junction bases with no gene match: 8. CDR3 length equals 15 residues.

V and J are TRBV27 and TRBJ2-2, with a weak D call TRBD1 (5 bases). The CDR3 consists of 15 residues. V was cut by 2 bases and J by 3 bases, with 10 bases left in between. Germline CDR1 MNHEY, CDR2 SMNVEV (reference sequence). CDR3 in amino acids: CASSLPGWDTGELFF. DNA for the CDR3: TGTGCCAGCAGTTTACCAGGGTGGGACACCGGGGAGCTGTTTTTT.

This chain uses TRBV11-3 with TRBJ2-2; the match to TRBD1 covers 7 bases. After removal of 4 bases from V and 5 bases from J, the junction contained 7 bases not matched to a gene. Looked up from germline, CDR1 is SGHNT and CDR2 is YENEEA. The CDR3 has 15 amino acids. DNA of the CDR3: TGTGCCAGCAGCTACCACAGGGGCCGGACCGGGGAGCTGTTTTTT. It encodes CASSYHRGRTGELFF.

This chain connects TRBV19 to TRBJ1-4; 10 bases align to TRBD1. J lost 8 bases, V lost 6 bases, and 12 bases had no gene match. The germline V gene encodes CDR1 LNHDA and CDR2 SQIVND (reference sequence). CDR3 size: 16 residues. CDR3 nucleotide sequence: TGTGCCAGTAGGATCCCCCCGGGACAGGGGAAGGAAAAACTGTTTTTT. Translating it yields CASRIPPGQGKEKLFF.

The rearrangement uses TRBV6-2 or TRBV6-3 and TRBJ2-1; 7 nucleotides match TRBD2. The CDR3 is made up of 17 amino acids. Germline assignment: CDR1 MNHEY and CDR2 SVGEGT. V gave up 5 bases and J gave up 3 bases; unmatched junction bases: 13. CDR3 amino acids: CASSLPGGGAIYNEQFF. In nucleotides, the CDR3 is TGTGCCAGCAGTCTCCCGGGAGGAGGGGCCATCTACAATGAGCAGTTCTTC.

The genes are TRBV19 and TRBJ1-3; D is ambiguous. Germline loops: CDR1 LNHDA, CDR2 SQIVND (reference sequence). The CDR3 totals 15 residues. Trimming took 9 bases from V and 0 from J, leaving 15 bases between them. In DNA form, the CDR3 reads TGTGCCAGCAAGCCGACACGGTCCTCTGGAAACACCATATATTTT. Amino acids: CASKPTRSSGNTIYF.

Concerning this clone itself: One junction end disagrees with the germline gene, perhaps due to a read error. The V call is TRBV9, the J call TRBJ2-3, with 7 bases that match TRBD1. The CDR3 runs 12 residues. CDR1 is SGDLS and CDR2 is YYNGEE in the germline V gene. CDR3 region: CASSVGTDTQYF. As DNA, the CDR3 is TGTGCCAGCAGCGTCGGGACAGACACGCAGTATTTT.

The chain links TRBV19 to TRBJ1-6; D possibly corresponds to TRBD1 (5 bases). Deletions cut 6 bases from V and 5 bases from J, with 5 bases between. The CDR3 runs 12 residues. Germline CDR1 LNHDA, CDR2 SQIVND (reference sequence). The CDR3 DNA is TGTGCCAGTAGACAGGATAATTCACCCCTCCACTTT. This sequence encodes CASRQDNSPLHF.

This sequence joins TRBV5-1 and TRBJ2-3; 9 bases align to TRBD1. Germline V gives CDR1 SGHRS, CDR2 YFSETQ. CDR3 length: 15 residues. V lost 3 bases, J lost 3 bases, and 5 bases stayed unmatched. The CDR3 is CASSSGTGTTDTQYF. CDR3 coding DNA: TGCGCCAGCAGCTCCGGGACAGGGACAACAGATACGCAGTATTTT.

The gene calls are TRBV5-1 and TRBJ1-2, with 10 nucleotides matching TRBD1. The CDR3 spans 15 residues. The ends lost 7 bases at V and 4 bases at J; junction bases unmatched: 10. The germline gives CDR1 SGHRS, CDR2 YFSETQ. Here the CDR3 reads CASRSDRGLSYGYTF. CDR3 in DNA: TGCGCCAGCCGATCTGACAGGGGGCTTAGCTATGGCTACACCTTC.

V is TRBV11-2 and J is TRBJ1-3; 9 nucleotides align to TRBD1. CDR1 is SGHAT and CDR2 is FQNNGV in the germline V gene. This CDR3 is 16 amino acids long. V lost 0 bases and J lost 7; bases outside the gene matches: 7. CDR3 region: CASSLDPGQGSNTIYF. CDR3 bases: TGTGCCAGCAGCTTAGATCCGGGACAGGGTTCGAACACCATATATTTT.

The gene calls are TRBV27 and TRBJ2-3; TRBD1 matches at 7 bases. J was trimmed by 2 bases and V by 2 bases; bases with no gene match: 4. This CDR3 has 15 residues. In germline, CDR1 is MNHEY, CDR2 SMNVEV (reference sequence). The CDR3 loop reads CASSLGQVPTDTQYF. CDR3 DNA: TGTGCCAGCAGTTTAGGACAGGTACCCACAGATACGCAGTATTTT.

The rearrangement links TRBV28 to TRBJ1-2, with D maybe TRBD1 (5 bases). This CDR3 contains 14 residues. Germline loops: CDR1 MDHEN, CDR2 SYDVKM. V was shortened by 5 bases and J by 3 bases, with 13 bases between the two germline ends. CDR3 sequence: CASSLTAQYYGYTF. CDR3 coding DNA: TGTGCCAGCAGTCTGACAGCCCAGTACTATGGCTACACCTTC.

The rearrangement uses TRBV10-1 and TRBJ2-1, with 8 bases that match TRBD2. Trimming removed 10 bases from V and 4 bases from J; junction bases left unmatched: 12. The germline V gene has CDR1 WNHNN and CDR2 SYGVQD (reference sequence). This CDR3 has 15 residues. For the CDR3, the DNA is TGCGCCACCACCCTAGGAATAGCGGGATACAATGAGCAGTTCTTC. Translated: CATTLGIAGYNEQFF.

The chain employs TRBV28 and TRBJ2-1; 7 bases fit TRBD2. CDR3 length: 20 amino acids. Germline V gives CDR1 MDHEN, CDR2 SYDVKM. J was trimmed by 7 bases and V by 4 bases; bases with no gene match: 25. CDR3 sequence: CASSSLWTRGSSGGRNEQFF. The CDR3 DNA reads as TGTGCCAGCAGTTCCCTCTGGACCAGAGGGTCTAGCGGAGGAAGAAATGAGCAGTTCTTC.

The gene calls are TRBV6-5 and TRBJ1-5, with D perhaps TRBD1 (6 bases). This CDR3 is 15 amino acids long. The V end was cut by 6 bases, the J end by 0 bases, with 12 bases between. Germline loops: CDR1 MNHEY, CDR2 SVGAGI. Here the CDR3 reads CASRPRGFSNQPQHF. DNA for the CDR3: TGTGCCAGCAGACCCAGGGGATTTAGCAATCAGCCCCAGCATTTT.

This chain joins TRBV15 and TRBJ2-7; TRBD1 matches 8 bases. The trim removed 8 bases at V and 5 bases at J, leaving 14 bases unmatched. Germline loops: CDR1 LNHNV, CDR2 YYDKDF (reference sequence). This CDR3 spans 15 amino acids. As DNA, the CDR3 is TGTGCCACCCTACAAAGGTGGACAGGGTCCGACGAGCAGTACTTC. This codes for CATLQRWTGSDEQYF.

J is TRBJ1-3 and V is TRBV7-2; the match to TRBD1 covers 7 bases. The V segment lost 5 bases and the J segment 2 bases; nucleotides outside the gene matches: 6. CDR1 is SGHTA, CDR2 FQGNSA, per germline. The CDR3 covers 15 residues. The CDR3 DNA follows: TGTGCCAGCAGCGCGTCTACAGGGGCTGGAAACACCATATATTTT. Translated: CASSASTGAGNTIYF.

J is TRBJ2-2 and V is TRBV18; 9 nucleotides align to TRBD2. There are 14 residues in the CDR3. CDR1 and CDR2 from the germline V gene are KGHSH and LQKENI. The J segment lost 5 bases and the V segment lost 4 bases, leaving 2 bases of the junction unmatched. CDR3 DNA sequence: TGTGCCAGCTCACAGCGGGAGGAAACCGGGGAGCTGTTTTTT. Its protein product is CASSQREETGELFF.

Only one count was recorded for this clone. The chain is built from TRBV9 and TRBJ2-1; D uncertain. Germline V lookup: CDR1 SGDLS, CDR2 YYNGEE. V lost 4 bases to trimming and J lost 3 bases, with 14 bases between them. The CDR3 is made up of 15 amino acids. CDR3 residues: CASSQSATDYNEQFF. CDR3 DNA sequence: TGTGCCAGCAGCCAGAGCGCAACCGACTACAATGAGCAGTTCTTC.

The CDR3: CASSDRGISPLHF. CDR3 coding DNA: TGTGCCAGCAGCGACAGGGGGATATCACCCCTCCACTTT. The chain is built from TRBV12-3 or TRBV12-4 and TRBJ1-6, with 9 bases lining up with TRBD1. The trim removed 6 bases at V and 10 bases at J, leaving 4 bases unmatched. The CDR3 sequence is 13 residues long.

V gene TRBV3-1 (or the pseudogene TRBV3-2) combines with J gene TRBJ2-1, with 8 positions matching TRBD2. Per germline, CDR1 LGHDT and CDR2 YNNKEL (reference sequence). This CDR3 region has 16 residues. The V gene end was trimmed by 0 bases and the J gene end by 6 bases; junction bases not matched to a gene: 7. The CDR3 loop is CASSQESVAGTNEQFF. CDR3 in DNA: TGTGCCAGCAGCCAAGAGTCTGTAGCGGGGACCAATGAGCAGTTCTTC.